This TCR beta chain was recovered during a study of STAT5B mutations in CD4+ large granular lymphocyte leukemia. TCRdb keeps only in-frame clones here, not all; method: immunoSEQ multiplex PCR. This sample has around 30,000 clones, with around 81% found just once. This clone has a handful of counts. This sequence was found in a human donor in good health. Sequenced input: CD4+ T cells from blood buffy coats.

CDR3 residues: CASRELNQPQHF. The CDR3 DNA follows: TGTGCCAGCAGAGAGCTCAATCAGCCCCAGCATTTT. This chain connects TRBV28 to TRBJ1-5; D not certain. V lost 6 bases and J lost 3, with 6 bases in between. Germline V CDR1 and CDR2: MDHEN, SYDVKM. The CDR3 covers 12 residues.